The present T cell receptor (beta chain) was sequenced within a study of cytomegalovirus exposure and HLA in healthy donors. General study points: Published work reported that the classifier diagnosed cytomegalovirus status with high specificity and sensitivity. Earlier results showed most TCR beta V segments being productive about 87% or about 30% of the time.

60 Vbeta and 13 Jbeta primers were used in PCR. The protocol was immunoSEQ multiplex PCR, while the TCRdb copy is restricted to in-frame clones and leaves out a portion. This table has about 140,000 clones, around 80% appearing once. Germline-derived CDR1 and CDR2 are SQVTM and ANQGSEA. Trimming pared 4 bases from V and 2 bases from J, leaving 12 bases between. The CDR3 totals 13 residues. As to this clone: Its antigen is unidentified.

The rearrangement links TRBV29-1 to TRBJ2-7; possible D gene TRBD1, 5 bases. The sequence derives from a boy aged 2 to 10 in good health and CMV-seronegative. The sample comprised PBMCs. In DNA, the CDR3 is TGCAGCGTTGCATCAGGGAACCCCTACGAGCAGTACTTC. It codes for CSVASGNPYEQYF.